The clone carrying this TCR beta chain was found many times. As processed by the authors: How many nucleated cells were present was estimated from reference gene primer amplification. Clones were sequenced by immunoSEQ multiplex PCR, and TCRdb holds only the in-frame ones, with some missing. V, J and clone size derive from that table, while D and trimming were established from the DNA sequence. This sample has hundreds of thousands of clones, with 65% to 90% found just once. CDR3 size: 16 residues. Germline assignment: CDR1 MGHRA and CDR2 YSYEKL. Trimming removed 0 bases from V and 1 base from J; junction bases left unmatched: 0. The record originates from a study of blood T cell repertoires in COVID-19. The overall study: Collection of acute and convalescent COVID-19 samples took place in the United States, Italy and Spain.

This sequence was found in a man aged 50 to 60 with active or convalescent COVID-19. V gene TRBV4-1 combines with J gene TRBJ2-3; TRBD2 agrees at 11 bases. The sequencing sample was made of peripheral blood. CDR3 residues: CASSQEGLAGTDTQYF. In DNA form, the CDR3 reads TGCGCCAGCAGCCAAGAGGGACTAGCGGGCACAGATACGCAGTATTTT.